This T cell receptor beta chain was identified during a study of T cells in Graves' hyperthyroidism and ophthalmopathy. Across the whole study: Peripheral blood samples were taken at initial diagnosis, prior to any treatment.

TCR beta CDR3 region amplification was performed from RNA transcripts. The HTBI set primed first-round TCR CDR3 RT-PCR. TCRdb redid the calling of the multiplex PCR reads with MiXCR, one entry per CDR3 protein. Here the sample spans roughly 600,000 distinct CDR3 sequences, 14% being singletons. With V trimmed by 10 bases and J by 2 bases, 4 bases remained unmatched. There are 13 residues in the CDR3. Germline CDR1 reads KGHDR; CDR2 reads SFDVKD. This receptor was taken from a woman aged 45-65 years with Graves' ophthalmopathy. The genes are TRBV24-1 and TRBJ2-5; TRBD1 agrees at 9 bases. What was sequenced was blood. The CDR3 DNA reads as TGTGCCACTAAGGACAGGGGACAAGAGACCCAGTACTTC. It encodes CATKDRGQETQYF.